A single sample gave rise to the 6 T cell receptor beta chains below, sequenced in a study of blood T cell repertoires in COVID-19 (dated by TCRdb to the early 2020s). The protocol used for the library was the immunoSEQ multiplex PCR assay. What TCRdb holds here is the immuneACCESS table cut down to in-frame rearrangements. Part of the clones is not present; checked against another copy, under half of the missing clones reflect an unresolved V gene, and the others are unexplained. This sample is represented by about 200,000 clones; 79% of them were singletons. The ten top clones hold 5.5% to 7% of the sample. The material sequenced was peripheral blood. Receptors were obtained from a woman aged 40 to 50 with COVID-19, enrolled during active disease.

This clone is a singleton in its sample. The chain employs TRBV19 and TRBJ2-1; maybe TRBD2 (6 bases). CDR1 LNHDA and CDR2 SQIVND come from the germline V gene (reference sequence). This CDR3 has 13 residues. Trimming stripped 5 bases from V and 9 bases from J, with 14 bases between. The CDR3 reads CASSVTVGGEQFF. DNA for the CDR3: TGTGCCAGTAGTGTCACGGTGGGAGGTGAGCAGTTCTTC.

V gene TRBV5-1 combines with J gene TRBJ1-4; 7 bases are a match to TRBD1. The germline V gene encodes CDR1 SGHRS and CDR2 YFSETQ. The CDR3 spans 16 residues. Unmatched junction bases numbered 9, after V lost 2 bases and J lost 5 bases. The CDR3 sequence is CASSFTAGTENEKLFF. The CDR3 DNA reads TGCGCCAGCAGCTTTACCGCCGGGACAGAAAATGAAAAACTGTTTTTT.

The chain joins TRBV7-9 to TRBJ1-2; a weak D match, TRBD1 (6 bases). Looked up from germline, CDR1 is SEHNR and CDR2 is FQNEAQ (reference sequence). Trimming stripped 2 bases from V and 1 base from J, with 17 bases between. The CDR3 has 17 amino acids. The CDR3 coding sequence is TGTGCCAGCAGCTTACCGGGACAAAGCTTGTTTAACTATGGCTACACCTTC. It codes for CASSLPGQSLFNYGYTF.

The J gene is TRBJ1-4, the V gene TRBV9; tentatively, D is TRBD1 (5 bases). CDR3 size: 14 residues. Trimming removed 6 bases at V and 3 bases at J, with 12 bases between. Germline loops: CDR1 SGDLS, CDR2 YYNGEE. CDR3 in DNA: TGTGCCAGCAAGAAGACAGACTCTAATGAAAAACTGTTTTTT. It translates to CASKKTDSNEKLFF.

V usage is TRBV10-3 and J usage is TRBJ1-4; no clear D. V lost 5 bases to trimming and J lost 5 bases, with 9 bases between them. This CDR3 contains 13 residues. Looked up from germline, CDR1 is ENHRY and CDR2 is SYGVKD. CDR3 region: CAISSHLNEKLFF. DNA of the CDR3: TGTGCCATCAGTTCCCACCTAAATGAAAAACTGTTTTTT.

The chain has TRBV5-1 and TRBJ1-4; a possible D gene is TRBD1 (6 bases). CDR1 and CDR2 from the germline V gene are SGHRS and YFSETQ. This CDR3 region has 14 residues. V was shortened by 6 bases and J by 7 bases, with 16 bases between the two germline ends. CDR3: CASTEGVSGEKLFF. In nucleotides, the CDR3 is TGCGCCAGCACCGAGGGGGTCAGTGGTGAAAAACTGTTTTTT.